Below, 21 T cell receptor beta chains from the same sample are listed, as sequenced in a study of shared clonotypes between healthy human individuals. The method was immunoSEQ multiplex PCR; TCRdb's version includes in-frame clones alone and lacks a portion of them. The sample has 2 million to 2.5 million clones, around 93% seen once. Sequenced: naive CD4+ T cells from PBMCs. Subset reported: CD45RA+ positively selected. The receptors here all came from a man in his late teens or twenties in good health. Some clones in this sample may be carry-over from other donors' samples.

The genes are TRBV18 and TRBJ2-3, with 7 nucleotides matching TRBD1. Trimming removed 4 bases from V and 5 bases from J; junction bases left unmatched: 9. Germline CDR1 KGHSH, CDR2 LQKENI. The CDR3 runs 15 residues. The CDR3, as DNA: TGTGCCAGCTCACGCGACAGGGCCCTACGAGATACGCAGTATTTT. It is translated as CASSRDRALRDTQYF.

V and J are TRBV7-9 and TRBJ1-5; D possibly corresponds to TRBD1 (5 bases). CDR3 size: 14 residues. V was clipped by 3 bases and J by 3 bases, with 9 bases between them. Germline lookup yields CDR1 SEHNR and CDR2 FQNEAQ (reference sequence). This CDR3 is CASSFEGNNQPQHF. The CDR3 DNA follows: TGTGCCAGCAGCTTCGAGGGGAACAATCAGCCCCAGCATTTT.

DNA for the CDR3: TGTGCCAGCAGCCCCCGGACAGGGTCGATTGGTGAAGCTTTCTTT. Translation gives CASSPRTGSIGEAFF. The V call is TRBV21-1, the J call TRBJ1-1; TRBD1, the table's D call, was not compared with the DNA. TRBV21-1 is marked as a pseudogene. This CDR3 spans 15 amino acids.

V gene TRBV6-5 combines with J gene TRBJ2-7; D remains ambiguous. The CDR3 extends over 12 amino acids. Trimming took 10 bases from V and 1 from J, leaving 11 bases between them. Germline V CDR1 and CDR2: MNHEY, SVGAGI. CDR3 sequence reads: CATMGNSYEQYF. The CDR3 bases are TGTGCCACCATGGGAAATTCCTACGAGCAGTACTTC.

The chain has TRBV4-3 and TRBJ2-5; 12 nucleotides align to TRBD2. Germline CDR1 reads LGHNA; CDR2 reads YSLEER. Germline trimming cut 5 bases from V and 5 bases from J; bases unmatched to any gene: 9. CDR3 length: 16 residues. The CDR3 spells CASSRPGLAGWETQYF. The CDR3 bases are TGCGCCAGCAGCAGACCTGGACTAGCGGGATGGGAGACCCAGTACTTC.

The V and J genes are TRBV28 and TRBJ2-7; 10 nucleotides align to TRBD2. V dropped 6 bases and J dropped 0; count of bases not matched to a gene: 11. The CDR3 runs to 17 residues. CDR1 and CDR2 from the germline V gene are MDHEN and SYDVKM. CDR3 nucleotides: TGTGCCAGCAGAGATGCTAGCGGGAGCACTATCTCCTACGAGCAGTACTTC. It translates to CASRDASGSTISYEQYF.

The chain has TRBV2 and TRBJ2-2; D call uncertain. The CDR3 runs to 15 residues. CDR1 and CDR2 (germline): SNHLY, FYNNEI. Trimming shortened V by 4 bases and J by 0 bases, and 9 bases separated the two germline ends. The CDR3, as DNA: TGTGCCAGCAGTGCGGAGTTAGCGAACACCGGGGAGCTGTTTTTT. Its translation is CASSAELANTGELFF.

The chain has TRBV5-1 and TRBJ1-5, with D tentatively TRBD1 (5 bases). Trimming removed 4 bases at V and 7 bases at J, with 12 bases between. CDR1 and CDR2 (germline): SGHRS, YFSETQ. This CDR3 has 13 amino acids. CDR3 protein: CASSMGGRQPQHF. The CDR3 DNA reads as TGCGCCAGCAGCATGGGGGGTCGGCAGCCCCAGCATTTT.

This clone was seen more than once but under ten times. V is TRBV11-2 and J is TRBJ2-4; perhaps TRBD2 as D (5 bases). Germline CDR1 reads SGHAT; CDR2 reads FQNNGV. The CDR3 loop spans 14 amino acids. The V end lost 11 bases, the J end lost 8 bases, and 22 bases lay between the germline ends. CDR3 in amino acids: CASTNAPDSYIQYF. The DNA of the CDR3 is TGTGCCTCCACCAACGCCCCGGACTCGTACATTCAGTACTTC.

The CDR3 nucleotides are TGCGCCAGCAGCCCCAAGGCAACCTACGAGCAGTACTTC. Its protein is CASSPKATYEQYF. The chain links TRBV4-1 to TRBJ2-7; D is undetermined. Between the trimmed V and J ends, which lost 4 bases and 2 bases, there was a span of 9 bases. The CDR3 covers 13 residues. Germline V gene sequence: CDR1 MGHRA, CDR2 YSYEKL.

The J gene is TRBJ2-3, the V gene TRBV28, with 8 bases identical to TRBD1. Germline V gives CDR1 MDHEN, CDR2 SYDVKM. Trimming at V came to 3 bases and at J to 6 bases, leaving 5 bases not matched to a gene. This CDR3 is built from 14 residues. The CDR3 DNA reads as TGTGCCAGCAGTTTTCGGACAGGGTGGGATACGCAGTATTTT. It translates to CASSFRTGWDTQYF.

The chain joins TRBV5-1 to TRBJ2-1; D is unresolved. V shed 0 bases and J shed 1 base, with 8 bases lying between them. The CDR3 loop spans 15 amino acids. Looked up from germline, CDR1 is SGHRS and CDR2 is YFSETQ. Here the CDR3 reads CASSLDLTSYNEQFF. The CDR3 DNA is TGCGCCAGCAGCTTGGATTTAACATCCTACAATGAGCAGTTCTTC.

The genes are TRBV28 and TRBJ2-1, with unresolved D. CDR3 length equals 14 residues. V was clipped by 5 bases and J by 5 bases, with 13 bases between them. Per germline, CDR1 MDHEN and CDR2 SYDVKM. The CDR3 is CASSPREVDNEQFF. CDR3 nucleotides: TGTGCCAGCAGTCCGCGAGAGGTAGACAATGAGCAGTTCTTC. Full variable domain (missing parts from reference TRBV28 and TRBJ2-1): DVKVTQSSRYLVKRTGEKVFLECVQDMDHENMFWYRQDPGLGLRLIYFSYDVKMKEKGDIPEGYSVSREKKERFSLILESASTNQTSMYLCASSPREVDNEQFFGPGTRLTVL.

A remark on this clone: The sample has other DNA sequences that encode this CDR3 too. V usage is TRBV6-5 and J usage is TRBJ2-7; unclear D gene. The CDR3 length is 14 residues. The V gene lost 2 bases and the J gene lost 0 bases, with 8 bases spanning the gap. The V gene's germline CDR1 is MNHEY and CDR2 SVGAGI. CDR3 sequence reads: CASSYRLSSYEQYF. The CDR3 nucleotides read TGTGCCAGCAGTTACAGGCTTAGCTCCTACGAGCAGTACTTC.

J is TRBJ2-2 and V is TRBV28; D is perhaps TRBD2 (6 bases). The CDR3 consists of 17 residues. Germline values: CDR1 MDHEN, CDR2 SYDVKM. V lost 4 bases and J 6 bases, leaving 21 bases between the germline ends. CDR3 DNA sequence: TGTGCCAGCAGTTCCTCCCGTTGGCGGAGGGAGTCCGGGGAGCTGTTTTTT. Translating it yields CASSSSRWRRESGELFF.

The chain combines TRBV19 with TRBJ2-2; 9 bases line up with TRBD1. Germline assignment: CDR1 LNHDA and CDR2 SQIVND (reference sequence). V lost 6 bases and J lost 7; bases outside the gene matches: 18. There are 18 residues in the CDR3. The CDR3 DNA reads as TGTGCCAGTAGGGGATTACAGGGGGCTACCATTTACGACGGGGAGCTGTTTTTT. Translating gives CASRGLQGATIYDGELFF.

V and J are TRBV6-6 and TRBJ1-2, with D uncertain. This CDR3 contains 16 residues. Germline lookup yields CDR1 MNHNY and CDR2 SVGAGI (reference sequence). V shed 7 bases and J shed 8 bases, with 26 bases lying between them. For the CDR3, the DNA is TGTGCCAGCACCACTAGGGTGGGATTGCCCTTACAGGGCTACACCTTC. It encodes CASTTRVGLPLQGYTF.

As to this clone: Other DNA sequences from this sample encode an identical CDR3 as well. This chain joins TRBV9 and TRBJ2-7; no definite D call. Germline V gene lookup returns CDR1 SGDLS and CDR2 YYNGEE. The CDR3 spans 12 residues. Between the trimmed V and J ends, which lost 3 bases and 6 bases, there was a span of 10 bases. The CDR3 bases are TGTGCCAGCAGCGCCCGGACGGGCGAGCAGTACTTC. Its protein is CASSARTGEQYF.

The V and J genes are TRBV7-7 and TRBJ1-2; D is undetermined. Per the germline V gene, CDR1 is SSHAT and CDR2 is FNYEAQ (reference sequence). This CDR3 has 16 residues. V lost 5 bases and J 1 base, leaving 17 bases between the germline ends. The DNA for the CDR3 is TGTGCCAGCAGCCAAGCAGTTCGGGCAGGTAACTATGGCTACACCTTC. It translates to CASSQAVRAGNYGYTF.

Regarding this clone: The identical CDR3 is also encoded by other nucleotide sequences in the sample. V gene TRBV9 combines with J gene TRBJ2-3; TRBD2 matches at 7 bases. With V trimmed by 3 bases and J by 6 bases, 7 bases remained unmatched. This CDR3 has 14 amino acids. CDR1 is SGDLS, CDR2 YYNGEE, per germline. The CDR3 reads CASSARPGGDTQYF. The DNA of the CDR3 is TGTGCCAGCAGCGCTCGACCCGGGGGGGATACGCAGTATTTT. Drawing the rest from reference TRBV9 and TRBJ2-3, the complete variable domain is DSGVTQTPKHLITATGQRVTLRCSPRSGDLSVYWYQQSLDQGLQFLIQYYNGEERAKGNILERFSAQQFPDLHSELNLSSLELGDSALYFCASSARPGGDTQYFGPGTRLTVL.

On this clone itself: Other DNA sequences within the sample encode an identical CDR3. This sequence joins TRBV5-1 and TRBJ2-1, with TRBD1 matching over 9 bases. J was trimmed by 4 bases and V by 4 bases; bases with no gene match: 6. Germline values: CDR1 SGHRS, CDR2 YFSETQ. This CDR3 is 15 amino acids long. DNA of the CDR3: TGCGCCAGCAGCCCCACAGGGGGCGGGTACAATGAGCAGTTCTTC. Translation gives CASSPTGGGYNEQFF.